The 26 T cell receptor beta chains below come from one sample, sequenced in a study of blood T cell repertoires in COVID-19. Libraries were prepared by immunoSEQ multiplex PCR; TCRdb keeps only in-frame clonotypes and omits some of them. The sample holds some 140,000 clones, approximately 79% seen once. Source material: peripheral blood. Receptors were obtained from a man between 60 and 75 years old with acute or convalescent COVID-19.

The V gene is TRBV12-3 or TRBV12-4, the J gene TRBJ1-3; no clear D. V was cut by 6 bases and J by 8 bases, with 8 bases left in between. The CDR3 loop spans 11 amino acids. CDR3 coding DNA: TGTGCCAGCAGCGGGCGGGACACCATATATTTT. The encoded protein is CASSGRDTIYF.

This chain connects TRBV27 to TRBJ2-1; TRBD2 matches at 11 bases. Germline values: CDR1 MNHEY, CDR2 SMNVEV (reference sequence). V trimming: 5 bases; J trimming: 7 bases; junction bases outside the gene matches: 4. This CDR3 spans 14 amino acids. The CDR3 region is CASSALAGGNEQFF. Here the CDR3 DNA reads TGTGCCAGCAGTGCCCTAGCGGGAGGTAATGAGCAGTTCTTC.

J is TRBJ2-3 and V is TRBV4-3, with D perhaps TRBD2 (7 bases). The CDR3 is 16 amino acids. Looked up from germline, CDR1 is LGHNA and CDR2 is YSLEER. V was trimmed by 0 bases and J by 4 bases, leaving 14 bases between them. For the CDR3, the DNA is TGCGCCAGCAGCCAAGATCCTAGGGGGGGACCAGATACGCAGTATTTT. Its translation is CASSQDPRGGPDTQYF.

The CDR3, as DNA: TGTGCCAGCAGCCGGCCGGATAGGAGGGGAAAACTGTTTTTT. Protein product: CASSRPDRRGKLFF. V and J are TRBV14 and TRBJ1-4; tentative D call: TRBD1 (5 bases). The CDR3 spans 14 residues. Trimming took off 4 bases at V and 10 bases at J, with 16 bases between the two ends. CDR1 SGHDN and CDR2 FVKESK come from the germline V gene.

J is TRBJ2-4 and V is TRBV11-3, with 13 positions matching TRBD2. This CDR3 has 20 residues. The V gene end was trimmed by 4 bases and the J gene end by 9 bases; junction bases not matched to a gene: 21. Per the germline V gene, CDR1 is SGHNT and CDR2 is YENEEA. The CDR3 DNA reads TGTGCCAGCAGCTCCGCTCATCACAGGGGACGGACTAGCGGGAGCTCCATTCAGTACTTC. This codes for CASSSAHHRGRTSGSSIQYF.

V gene TRBV5-1 combines with J gene TRBJ1-1; 7 bases are a match to TRBD1. CDR3 length equals 15 residues. The ends lost 0 bases at V and 4 bases at J; junction bases unmatched: 6. CDR1 is SGHRS, CDR2 YFSETQ, per germline. The CDR3 DNA is TGCGCCAGCAGCTTGGTTCAGGGGGACGGCACTGAAGCTTTCTTT. Its protein product is CASSLVQGDGTEAFF.

The rearrangement uses TRBV11-2 and TRBJ1-2; D may be TRBD1 (6 bases). The V gene's germline CDR1 is SGHAT and CDR2 FQNNGV. This CDR3 region has 13 residues. Trimming shortened V by 4 bases and J by 4 bases, and 10 bases separated the two germline ends. The CDR3 coding sequence is TGTGCCAGCAGCTCACAGGGATCCTATGGCTACACCTTC. The encoded protein is CASSSQGSYGYTF.

This clone was detected only once. V gene TRBV4-2 combines with J gene TRBJ1-5; no reliable D call. Trimming took off 3 bases at V and 3 bases at J, with 6 bases between the two ends. Per germline, CDR1 LGHNA and CDR2 YNFKEQ. This CDR3 spans 13 amino acids. The CDR3 loop reads CASSQDYNQPQHF. The CDR3 region has the DNA TGTGCCAGCAGCCAGGACTACAATCAGCCCCAGCATTTT.

This clone was detected only a few times. V and J are TRBV27 and TRBJ1-2; TRBD1 matches at 11 bases. Germline V lookup: CDR1 MNHEY, CDR2 SMNVEV (reference sequence). Germline trimming cut 4 bases from V and 7 bases from J; bases unmatched to any gene: 8. This CDR3 is built from 15 residues. CDR3 nucleotide sequence: TGTGCCAGCAGTTCGGACAGGGGGCACCTAAGTGGCTACACCTTC. Protein product: CASSSDRGHLSGYTF.

The rearrangement links TRBV6-6 to TRBJ1-1, with 7 positions matching TRBD1. The CDR3 length is 14 residues. With V trimmed by 8 bases and J by 2 bases, 8 bases remained unmatched. Germline CDR1 is MNHNY and CDR2 is SVGAGI (reference sequence). The CDR3 region has the DNA TGTGCCAGCCACCGGGACAGCTTAAACACTGAAGCTTTCTTT. Translation: CASHRDSLNTEAFF.

This clone was picked up many times. This chain's CDR3 is CASSLGELAGANEQYF. In nucleotides, the CDR3 is TGTGCCAGCAGCTTAGGAGAGCTAGCGGGAGCCAACGAGCAGTACTTC. V is TRBV11-3 and J is TRBJ2-7; TRBD2 aligns across 10 bases. Trimming at V came to 1 base and at J to 5 bases, leaving 8 bases not matched to a gene. Per the germline V gene, CDR1 is SGHNT and CDR2 is YENEEA. This CDR3 is 16 amino acids long.

This clone was seen just once. This chain links TRBV21-1 with TRBJ2-5; TRBD1 is the table's D call, not checked against the DNA. TRBV21-1 is annotated as a pseudogene. The length of the CDR3 is 15 residues. CDR3 loop: CASSGRQGGEETQYF. In DNA, the CDR3 is TGTGCCAGCAGCGGACGACAGGGGGGTGAGGAGACCCAGTACTTC.

The chain recombines TRBV19 with TRBJ1-5, with 9 bases matching TRBD1. CDR3 length: 14 amino acids. Trimming at V came to 8 bases and at J to 9 bases, leaving 11 bases not matched to a gene. In germline, CDR1 is LNHDA, CDR2 SQIVND (reference sequence). The CDR3 is CASALGQGVGPQHF. CDR3 nucleotides: TGTGCCAGTGCCCTGGGACAGGGTGTCGGGCCCCAGCATTTT.

The chain couples TRBV28 to TRBJ1-1, with D possibly matching TRBD1 (5 bases). Germline V gene data show CDR1 as MDHEN and CDR2 as SYDVKM. V was clipped by 11 bases and J by 3 bases, with 16 bases between them. The CDR3 extends over 13 amino acids. As DNA, the CDR3 is TGTGCCTTACAACAGGACCCGGACACTGAAGCTTTCTTT. Translation: CALQQDPDTEAFF.

Concerning this clone: This specimen includes other DNA sequences encoding the same CDR3. The V call is TRBV6-5, the J call TRBJ2-7; 12 nucleotides match TRBD2. The CDR3 is 14 amino acids. V shed 5 bases and J 2 bases; nucleotides not matched to a gene: 1. The germline V gene has CDR1 MNHEY and CDR2 SVGAGI. The CDR3 sequence: CASSRLAGAYEQYF. DNA for the CDR3: TGTGCCAGCAGTCGACTAGCGGGAGCCTACGAGCAGTACTTC.

The chain uses TRBV7-5 and TRBJ2-7; TRBD1 is the table's D call and was not checked against the DNA. TRBV7-5 is listed as a pseudogene. The CDR3 length is 14 residues. CDR3 coding DNA: TGTGTCAGAAGCTCCCCCGGGACAGGATACGAGCAGTACTTC. Translation: CVRSSPGTGYEQYF.

The chain is built from TRBV19 and TRBJ1-6, with D possibly TRBD1 on 5 matching bases. Looked up from germline, CDR1 is LNHDA and CDR2 is SQIVND (reference sequence). This CDR3 has 13 amino acids. The germline V and J ends were trimmed by 4 bases and 7 bases, with 8 bases remaining between them. The CDR3 spells CASSTGINSPLHF. The CDR3 nucleotides are TGTGCCAGTAGTACAGGGATAAATTCACCCCTCCACTTT.

This clone has just a few counts. The chain is built from TRBV5-6 and TRBJ2-7, with TRBD1 matching over 9 bases. Germline CDR1 SGHDT, CDR2 YYEEEE. With 3 bases clipped from V and 3 bases from J, the junction kept 7 bases outside the gene matches. This CDR3 has 15 amino acids. CDR3 sequence reads: CASSSGTGLFYEQYF. Here the CDR3 DNA reads TGTGCCAGCAGCTCCGGGACAGGGTTATTCTACGAGCAGTACTTC.

The chain links TRBV11-2 to TRBJ2-6; tentatively, D is TRBD1 (6 bases). The germline V gene encodes CDR1 SGHAT and CDR2 FQNNGV. The CDR3 consists of 16 residues. Trimming took off 7 bases at V and 0 bases at J, with 13 bases between the two ends. CDR3 DNA sequence: TGTGCCAGCACACGCCAAGGGGGCTCTGGGGCCAACGTCCTGACTTTC. It codes for CASTRQGGSGANVLTF. Full variable domain (rest looked up from reference TRBV11-2 and TRBJ2-6): EAGVAQSPRYKIIEKRQSVAFWCNPISGHATLYWYQQILGQGPKLLIQFQNNGVVDDSQLPKDRFSAERLKGVDSTLKIQPAKLEDSAVYLCASTRQGGSGANVLTFGAGSRLTVL.

The chain links TRBV28 to TRBJ1-1; D not resolved. Germline-derived CDR1 and CDR2 are MDHEN and SYDVKM. The CDR3 totals 11 residues. V lost 8 bases and J 5 bases, leaving 9 bases between the germline ends. CDR3 DNA: TGTGCCAGCCTAGGCGGAACTGAAGCTTTCTTT. It encodes CASLGGTEAFF.

CDR3 in DNA: TGTGCCAGCTCACCCGAGAGTGTACGGGGGTATAATGAAAAACTGTTTTTT. Translated, it gives CASSPESVRGYNEKLFF. This rearrangement joins TRBV18 to TRBJ1-4; tentatively, D is TRBD1 (5 bases). The CDR3 has 17 residues. Germline lookup yields CDR1 KGHSH and CDR2 LQKENI. Trimming stripped 3 bases from V and 4 bases from J, with 18 bases between.

Regarding this clone: At one boundary the junction diverges from the germline segment, which might be a read error. CDR3: CASSSGQGWSYEQYF. The CDR3 nucleotides are TGTGCTAGCAGCTCGGGACAGGGTTGGTCCTACGAGCAGTACTTC. The genes are TRBV7-7 and TRBJ2-7; 9 bases are shared with TRBD1. Looked up from germline, CDR1 is SSHAT and CDR2 is FNYEAQ (reference sequence). CDR3 size: 15 residues.

The rearrangement joins TRBV10-3 to TRBJ1-4; the D is unclear. Germline loops: CDR1 ENHRY, CDR2 SYGVKD. The CDR3 extends over 13 amino acids. V was trimmed by 2 bases and J by 6 bases, leaving 7 bases between them. CDR3 loop: CAISEVSHEKLFF. In DNA form, the CDR3 reads TGTGCCATCAGTGAGGTTTCTCATGAAAAACTGTTTTTT.

The chain couples TRBV5-8 to TRBJ1-6, with 9 bases that match TRBD1. Germline V CDR1 and CDR2: SGHTS, YDEGEE. V lost 5 bases, J lost 10 bases, and 7 bases stayed unmatched. This CDR3 has 14 amino acids. The CDR3 is CASRAGTGWSPLHF. The CDR3 region has the DNA TGTGCCAGCAGGGCCGGGACAGGGTGGTCACCCCTCCACTTT.

This clone showed up just once. The rearrangement links TRBV7-9 to TRBJ2-3; the match to TRBD2 covers 7 bases. This CDR3 contains 15 residues. Germline loops: CDR1 SEHNR, CDR2 FQNEAQ (reference sequence). V trimming: 4 bases; J trimming: 1 base; junction bases outside the gene matches: 5. CDR3 bases: TGTGCCAGCAGCTCATCTAGCGGACGCACAGATACGCAGTATTTT. Its protein product is CASSSSSGRTDTQYF.

This clone appeared many times. This sequence joins TRBV30 and TRBJ1-1; weak D call: TRBD1 (5 bases). The CDR3 spans 11 residues. Between the trimmed V and J ends, which lost 6 bases and 11 bases, there was a span of 16 bases. Germline CDR1 GTSNPN, CDR2 SVGIG (reference sequence). The CDR3 protein is CACTRGLGAFF. The DNA of the CDR3 is TGTGCCTGTACAAGGGGCTTAGGGGCTTTCTTT.